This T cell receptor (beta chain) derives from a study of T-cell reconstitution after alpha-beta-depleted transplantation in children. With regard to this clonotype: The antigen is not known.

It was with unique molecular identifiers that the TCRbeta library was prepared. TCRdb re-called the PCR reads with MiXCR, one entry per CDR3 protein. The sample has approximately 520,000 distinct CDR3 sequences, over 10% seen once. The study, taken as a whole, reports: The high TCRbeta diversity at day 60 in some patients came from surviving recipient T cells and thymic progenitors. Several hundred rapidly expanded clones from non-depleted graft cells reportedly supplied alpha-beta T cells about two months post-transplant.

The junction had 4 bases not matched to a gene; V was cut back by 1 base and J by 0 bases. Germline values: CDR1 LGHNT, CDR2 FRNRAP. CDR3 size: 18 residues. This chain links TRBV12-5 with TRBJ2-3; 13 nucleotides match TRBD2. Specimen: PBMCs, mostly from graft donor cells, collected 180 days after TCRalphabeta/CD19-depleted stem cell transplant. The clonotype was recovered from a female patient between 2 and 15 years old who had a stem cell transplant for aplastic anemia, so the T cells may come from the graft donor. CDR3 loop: CASGLGLLAGGSTDTQYF. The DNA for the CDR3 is TGTGCTAGTGGTTTGGGGCTACTAGCGGGAGGGAGCACAGATACGCAGTATTTT.